The source of this TCR beta chain is a study of blood T cell repertoires in COVID-19. Clones were sequenced by immunoSEQ multiplex PCR, and TCRdb holds only the in-frame ones, with some missing. The data contain 85,000 to 120,000 clones, over 70% of them seen just once; the ten biggest clones take up about 0.85%. The receptor's source is a human donor with acute or convalescent COVID-19. The donor label of this sample is uncertain. Input material: peripheral blood.

Written as DNA, the CDR3 is TGCGCCAGCCGCGGCGGTGGCACCGGGGAGCTGTTTTTT. Encoded protein: CASRGGGTGELFF. The rearrangement uses TRBV4-1 and TRBJ2-2, with D unresolved. The length of the CDR3 is 13 residues. Germline assignment: CDR1 MGHRA and CDR2 YSYEKL. The V end lost 8 bases, the J end lost 4 bases, and 11 bases lay between the germline ends.